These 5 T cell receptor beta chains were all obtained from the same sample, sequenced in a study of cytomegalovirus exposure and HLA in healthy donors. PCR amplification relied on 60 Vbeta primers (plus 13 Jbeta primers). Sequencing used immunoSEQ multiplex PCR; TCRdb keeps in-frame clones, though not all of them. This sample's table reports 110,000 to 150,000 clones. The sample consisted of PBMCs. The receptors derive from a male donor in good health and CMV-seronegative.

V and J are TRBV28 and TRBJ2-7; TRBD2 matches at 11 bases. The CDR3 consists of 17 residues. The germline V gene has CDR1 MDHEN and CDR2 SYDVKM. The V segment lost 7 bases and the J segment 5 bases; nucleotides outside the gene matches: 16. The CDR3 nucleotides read TGTGCCAGCACGGGACTAGCGGATTCCAGAGGGACCGACGAGCAGTACTTC. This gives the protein CASTGLADSRGTDEQYF.

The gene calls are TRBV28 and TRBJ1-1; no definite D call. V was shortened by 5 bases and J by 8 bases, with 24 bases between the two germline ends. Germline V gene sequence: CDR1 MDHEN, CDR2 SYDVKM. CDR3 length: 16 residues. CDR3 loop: CASSRDRFRKSGEAFF. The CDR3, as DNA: TGTGCCAGCAGTCGCGATCGATTTCGGAAATCGGGAGAAGCTTTCTTT.

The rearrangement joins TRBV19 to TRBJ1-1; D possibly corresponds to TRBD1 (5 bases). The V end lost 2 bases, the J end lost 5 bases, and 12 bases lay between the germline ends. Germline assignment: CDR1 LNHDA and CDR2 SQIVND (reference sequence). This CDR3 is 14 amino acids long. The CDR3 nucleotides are TGTGCCAGTAGTATATGGGGTTCAGGGACTGAAGCTTTCTTT. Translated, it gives CASSIWGSGTEAFF.

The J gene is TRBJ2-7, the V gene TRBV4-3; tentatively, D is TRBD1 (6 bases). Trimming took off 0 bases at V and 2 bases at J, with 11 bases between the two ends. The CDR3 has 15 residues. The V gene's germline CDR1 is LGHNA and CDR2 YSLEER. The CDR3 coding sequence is TGCGCCAGCAGCCAAGATAGGAGACAGGCCTACGAGCAGTACTTC. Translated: CASSQDRRQAYEQYF.

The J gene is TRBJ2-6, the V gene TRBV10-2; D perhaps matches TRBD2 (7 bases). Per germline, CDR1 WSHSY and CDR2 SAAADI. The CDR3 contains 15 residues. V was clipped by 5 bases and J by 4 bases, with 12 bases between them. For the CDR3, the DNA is TGCGCCAGCAGTTCCGGGGGGACAGGGGCCAACGTCCTGACTTTC. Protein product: CASSSGGTGANVLTF.